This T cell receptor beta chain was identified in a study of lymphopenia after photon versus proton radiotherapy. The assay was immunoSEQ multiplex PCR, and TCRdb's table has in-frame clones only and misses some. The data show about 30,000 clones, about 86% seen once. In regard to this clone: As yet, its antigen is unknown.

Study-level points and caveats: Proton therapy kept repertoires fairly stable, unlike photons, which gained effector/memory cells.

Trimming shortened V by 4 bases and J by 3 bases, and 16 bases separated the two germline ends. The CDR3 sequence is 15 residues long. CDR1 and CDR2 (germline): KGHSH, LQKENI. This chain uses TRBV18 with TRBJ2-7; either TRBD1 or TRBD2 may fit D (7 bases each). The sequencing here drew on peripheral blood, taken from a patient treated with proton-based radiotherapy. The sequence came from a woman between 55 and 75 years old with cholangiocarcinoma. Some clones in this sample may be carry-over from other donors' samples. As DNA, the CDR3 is TGTGCCAGCTCACAGGGGGAGGGGGCCGTCTACGAGCAGTACTTC. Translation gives CASSQGEGAVYEQYF.